Listed here are 7 T cell receptor beta chains from one sample, sequenced in a study of control samples from healthy donors and cancer patients. Profiling relied on immunoSEQ multiplex PCR, and the TCRdb table lists in-frame clones only, not all of them. The data contain 200,000 or so clones, 85% to 95% of them seen just once; the ten biggest clones take up around 1.5%. Source material: blood. These receptors were obtained from a man aged 45-65 years in good health.

V and J are TRBV5-1 and TRBJ1-2, with D perhaps TRBD1 (5 bases). The V gene lost 1 base and the J gene lost 5 bases, with 12 bases spanning the gap. Germline CDR1 reads SGHRS; CDR2 reads YFSETQ. The CDR3 loop spans 14 amino acids. The CDR3: CASSLIGDPYGYTF. CDR3 in DNA: TGCGCCAGCAGCTTGATAGGGGATCCTTATGGCTACACCTTC. The variable domain in full, completed from reference TRBV5-1 and TRBJ1-2, reads KAGVTQTPRYLIKTRGQQVTLSCSPISGHRSVSWYQQTPGQGLQFLFEYFSETQRNKGNFPGRFSGRQFSNSRSEMNVSTLELGDSALYLCASSLIGDPYGYTFGSGTRLTVV.

The rearrangement uses TRBV19 and TRBJ1-1; 7 bases align to TRBD1. The length of the CDR3 is 15 residues. The V and J ends lost 6 bases and 2 bases, in that order; junction bases with no gene match: 9. CDR1 is LNHDA, CDR2 SQIVND, per germline (reference sequence). CDR3 amino acids: CASSESWTGNTEAFF. Written as DNA, the CDR3 is TGTGCCAGTAGCGAGTCGTGGACAGGCAACACTGAAGCTTTCTTT.

This clone has a single count. V gene TRBV13 combines with J gene TRBJ1-1; perhaps TRBD1 as D (5 bases). CDR1 is PRHDT and CDR2 is FYEKMQ in the germline V gene (reference sequence). The CDR3 extends over 15 amino acids. The V gene lost 3 bases and the J gene lost 1 base, with 12 bases spanning the gap. The CDR3 bases are TGTGCCAGCAGCTTTGAGGGACGGAGGAACACTGAAGCTTTCTTT. It codes for CASSFEGRRNTEAFF.

The rearrangement uses TRBV5-6 and TRBJ2-4; no clear D. Per germline, CDR1 SGHDT and CDR2 YYEEEE. This CDR3 contains 16 residues. Trimming removed 3 bases at V and 0 bases at J, with 13 bases between. CDR3 residues: CASSSLLGIAKNIQYF. The CDR3 DNA sequence: TGTGCCAGCAGCTCTCTTCTGGGGATAGCCAAAAACATTCAGTACTTC.

This rearrangement joins TRBV6-5 to TRBJ2-2; tentatively, D is TRBD1 (5 bases). The germline V and J ends were trimmed by 5 bases and 7 bases, with 17 bases remaining between them. Germline V gene lookup returns CDR1 MNHEY and CDR2 SVGAGI. The CDR3 has 15 residues. CDR3 region: CASSTGRLLDGELFF. For the CDR3, the DNA is TGTGCCAGCAGTACAGGACGGCTCCTAGACGGGGAGCTGTTTTTT.

Comments on this clone: The sample holds other DNA sequences that translate to the same CDR3. V and J are TRBV5-1 and TRBJ1-6, with D unresolved. V lost 0 bases and J lost 0, with 4 bases in between. Germline V gene sequence: CDR1 SGHRS, CDR2 YFSETQ. This CDR3 has 15 amino acids. The CDR3 coding sequence is TGCGCCAGCAGCTTGGGGAGCTCCTATAATTCACCCCTCCACTTT. Translated: CASSLGSSYNSPLHF.

The J gene is TRBJ1-1, the V gene TRBV2; D may be TRBD1 (5 bases). The CDR3 runs to 13 residues. V was trimmed by 6 bases and J by 1 base, leaving 9 bases between them. Germline loops: CDR1 SNHLY, CDR2 FYNNEI. CDR3 bases: TGTGCCAGCAGCCAAACAGGGAACACTGAAGCTTTCTTT. Translating gives CASSQTGNTEAFF.